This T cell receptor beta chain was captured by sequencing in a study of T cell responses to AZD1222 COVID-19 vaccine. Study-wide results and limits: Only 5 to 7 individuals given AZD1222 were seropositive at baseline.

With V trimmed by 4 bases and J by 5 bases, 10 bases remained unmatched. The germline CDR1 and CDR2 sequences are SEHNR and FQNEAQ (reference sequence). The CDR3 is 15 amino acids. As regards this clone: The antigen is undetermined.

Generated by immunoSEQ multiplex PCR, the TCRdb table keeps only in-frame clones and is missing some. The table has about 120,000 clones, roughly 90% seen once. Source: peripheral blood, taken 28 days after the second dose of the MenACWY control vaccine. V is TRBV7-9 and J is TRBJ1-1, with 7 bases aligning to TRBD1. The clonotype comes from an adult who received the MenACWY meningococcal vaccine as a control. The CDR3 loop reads CASSYQGEIWTEAFF. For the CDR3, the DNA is TGTGCCAGCAGCTATCAGGGGGAAATATGGACTGAAGCTTTCTTT.